This T cell receptor beta chain was documented in a study of blood T cell repertoires in COVID-19. Overall study: Italy, Spain and the United States were the sources of the convalescent and acute COVID-19 samples. T cells, B-cell-depleted T cells, or PBMCs provided the cDNA or gDNA that served as material.

Only in-frame clones appear in the TCRdb table, and some are missing; sequencing was by immunoSEQ multiplex PCR. The table has 68,000 or so clones, more than 70% seen once. This clone appeared a single time. Germline-derived CDR1 and CDR2 are KGHSH and LQKENI. Losses at the gene ends were 2 bases for V and 6 bases for J; bases not matched to a gene: 11. The CDR3 extends over 17 amino acids. The V gene is TRBV18, the J gene TRBJ2-1, with 9 bases fitting TRBD2. The receptor was isolated from a man aged 45 to 65 with acute or convalescent COVID-19. Sequenced material: peripheral blood. The CDR3 nucleotides read TGTGCCAGCTCACCATCCTCCCGGGGACTAGCAATCAATGAGCAGTTCTTC. Protein: CASSPSSRGLAINEQFF.